The entry below describes one TCR beta chain. Its antigen is undetermined. The data derive from a study of cytomegalovirus exposure and HLA in healthy donors. The PCR used 60 Vbeta and 13 Jbeta primers. Using immunoSEQ multiplex PCR, the repertoire was profiled, and TCRdb retains in-frame clones only, with some absent. The sample has around 100,000 clones. Overall study results and limits: Researchers reportedly found TCR beta sequences accurately predicted most subjects' HLA-A and HLA-B alleles. According to a later analysis, donors in an Asian-associated ancestry cluster reportedly had fewer N-insertions than the roughly 670-donor mean. Presence/absence analyses assumed roughly uniform sequencing depth across donors. Analyzed later, association rates of TCRs varied across HLA loci, with DRB1 most and HLA-C fewest.

Trimming removed 10 bases from V and 8 bases from J, with 22 bases in between. This CDR3 contains 14 residues. Germline CDR1 reads MNHNS; CDR2 reads SASEGT. The source is a man in his fifties or sixties in good health and CMV-seronegative. This chain links TRBV6-1 with TRBJ2-3, with D unresolved. The sample was PBMCs. The CDR3 reads CAISPHEALGTQYF. CDR3 DNA: TGTGCCATTTCGCCCCATGAAGCACTTGGTACGCAGTATTTT.